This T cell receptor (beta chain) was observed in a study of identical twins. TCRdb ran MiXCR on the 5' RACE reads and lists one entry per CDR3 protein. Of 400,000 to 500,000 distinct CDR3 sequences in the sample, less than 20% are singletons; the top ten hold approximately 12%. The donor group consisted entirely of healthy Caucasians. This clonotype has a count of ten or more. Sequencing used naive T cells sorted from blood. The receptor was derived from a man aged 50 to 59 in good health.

CDR3 sequence: CSVENPDGRPTDTQYF. The CDR3, as DNA: TGCAGCGTTGAAAATCCCGATGGTAGACCCACAGATACGCAGTATTTT. The chain uses TRBV29-1 and TRBJ2-3; D not certain. The CDR3 runs 16 residues. Germline values: CDR1 SQVTM, CDR2 ANQGSEA. Trimming stripped 2 bases from V and 2 bases from J, with 17 bases between.